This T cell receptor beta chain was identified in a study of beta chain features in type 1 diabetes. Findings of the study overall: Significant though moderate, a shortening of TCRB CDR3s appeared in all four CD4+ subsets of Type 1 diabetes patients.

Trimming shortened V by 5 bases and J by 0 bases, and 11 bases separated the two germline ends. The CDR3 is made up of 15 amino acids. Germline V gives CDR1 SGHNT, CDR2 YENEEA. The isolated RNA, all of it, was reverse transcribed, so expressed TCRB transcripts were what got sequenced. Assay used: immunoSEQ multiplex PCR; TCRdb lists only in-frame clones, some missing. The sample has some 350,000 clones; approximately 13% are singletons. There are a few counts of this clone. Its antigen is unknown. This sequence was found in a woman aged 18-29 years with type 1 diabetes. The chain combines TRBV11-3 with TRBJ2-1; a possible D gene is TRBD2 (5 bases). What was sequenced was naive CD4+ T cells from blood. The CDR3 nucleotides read TGTGCCAGCAGCGCAAGGAGGACCTCCTACAATGAGCAGTTCTTC. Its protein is CASSARRTSYNEQFF.